This TCR beta chain is from a study of human T cells and chemical hapten exposure. For the study at large: Sensitization was performed using 2% DPC on a roughly 2 cm by roughly 2 cm upper inner arm skin site. The study's findings and limits: Expanded TCRs showed more large CDR3 clusters than pre-sensitization or healthy control sets.

This clonotype was detected many times. Its specificity is unknown. Time point specified: patch test 2, 6 weeks after DPC sensitization. Treatment noted: therapeutic diphenylcyclopropenone sensitization with weekly scalp DPC. Investigators collected blood before applying each patch test. Alopecia patients deemed DPC-suitable, aged 18 to 70, excluding pregnancy. V was cut by 2 bases and J by 8 bases, with 8 bases left in between. Per the germline V gene, CDR1 is SGHRS and CDR2 is YFSETQ. The length of the CDR3 is 12 residues. TCRdb called the RACE reads again in MiXCR, with one record for every CDR3 protein. In the table there are approximately 85,000 distinct CDR3 sequences, roughly 10% of which are singletons.

Sequencing was performed on whole blood, taken in connection with sensitization to the hapten diphenylcyclopropenone (DPC). The chain links TRBV5-1 to TRBJ2-1; D gene ambiguous. The source is a woman in her thirties with alopecia areata. Some clones in this sample may be carry-over from other donors' samples. CDR3 sequence reads: CASSFSGDEQFF. The CDR3 DNA reads as TGCGCCAGCAGCTTTTCGGGCGATGAGCAGTTCTTC. Full variable domain (remainder filled in from reference TRBV5-1 and TRBJ2-1): KAGVTQTPRYLIKTRGQQVTLSCSPISGHRSVSWYQQTPGQGLQFLFEYFSETQRNKGNFPGRFSGRQFSNSRSEMNVSTLELGDSALYLCASSFSGDEQFFGPGTRLTVL.